The sequence of this T cell receptor (beta chain) was determined in a study of tumor and adjacent non-tumor tissue in lung cancer. About the study: Patients were aged about 30 to 80, about 10 men and about 5 women, stage I to III.

A modified ARM-PCR protocol with three rounds of nested PCR amplified TCRbeta. MiXCR, applied by TCRdb to the multiplex PCR reads, yields one record per CDR3 protein. This table has 100,000 to 150,000 distinct CDR3 sequences, about 66% appearing once. Overall study findings and caveats: Significantly higher TCR diversity was found in tumor than normal lung. Tumor repertoires had a smaller top 100 clone share than normal lung. Shorter survival was associated with higher TCR diversity in tumors.

Concerning this clonotype: Its specificity is unknown.

Trimming cost V 4 bases and J 7 bases; bases outside gene matches: 10. Germline assignment: CDR1 MNHEY and CDR2 SVGEGT. The length of the CDR3 is 15 residues. The template was RNA from unsorted bulk tissue. Material for sequencing was lung tumor tissue. The chain employs TRBV6-2 or TRBV6-3 and TRBJ2-5; 9 bases are a match to TRBD2. The clonotype originates from a man aged 25 to 40 with non-small cell lung cancer. In nucleotides, the CDR3 is TGTGCCAGCAGTTCCGGGGCAGCGGGAGGAGGGACCCAGTACTTC. This encodes CASSSGAAGGGTQYF.